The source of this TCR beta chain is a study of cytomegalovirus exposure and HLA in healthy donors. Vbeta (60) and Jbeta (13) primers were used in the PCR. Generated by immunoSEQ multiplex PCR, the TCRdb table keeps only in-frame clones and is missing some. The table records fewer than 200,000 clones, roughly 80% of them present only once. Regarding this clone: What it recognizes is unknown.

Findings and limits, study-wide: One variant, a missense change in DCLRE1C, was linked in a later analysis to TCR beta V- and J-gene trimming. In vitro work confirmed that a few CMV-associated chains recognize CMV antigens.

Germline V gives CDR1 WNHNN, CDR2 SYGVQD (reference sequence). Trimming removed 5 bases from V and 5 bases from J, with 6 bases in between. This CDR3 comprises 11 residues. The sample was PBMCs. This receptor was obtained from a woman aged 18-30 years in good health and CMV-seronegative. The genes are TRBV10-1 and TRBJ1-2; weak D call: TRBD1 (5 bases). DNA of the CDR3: TGCGCCAGCAGTCCAGGGTATGGCTACACCTTC. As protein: CASSPGYGYTF.